Listed here are 23 T cell receptor beta chains from one sample, sequenced in a study of shared clonotypes between healthy human individuals. TCRdb's table, derived via immunoSEQ multiplex PCR, lists solely in-frame clones and lacks some. The sample shows roughly 1,500,000 clones, approximately 98.5% of them seen only once. Material for sequencing was naive CD4+ T cells sorted from blood. Subset defined: CD45RA+ positively selected. Source of these receptors: a man aged 25-45 years in good health.

The chain joins TRBV19 to TRBJ2-7; possibly TRBD1 for D (5 bases). This CDR3 has 14 residues. The V and J ends lost 7 bases and 3 bases respectively, with 16 bases between them. CDR1 LNHDA and CDR2 SQIVND come from the germline V gene (reference sequence). Here the CDR3 DNA reads TGTGCCAGTACCCTCCTCGGCAGGGACTACGAGCAGTACTTC. Protein: CASTLLGRDYEQYF.

About this clone: This sequence may be a read error, since a much larger clone differs from it by one base. V and J are TRBV20-1 and TRBJ2-7, with D unclear. Trimming removed 3 bases from V and 5 bases from J, with 5 bases in between. CDR3 length: 10 amino acids. Germline values: CDR1 DFQATT, CDR2 SNEGSKA (reference sequence). The CDR3 region has the DNA TGCAGTGCTAGTGGCCACGAGCAGTACTTC. Amino acid sequence: CSASGHEQYF.

In nucleotides, the CDR3 is TGTGCCAGCAGCTTCGCCTTCTACGAGCAGTACTTC. It encodes CASSFAFYEQYF. The chain combines TRBV11-2 with TRBJ2-7, with unresolved D. Germline CDR1 is SGHAT and CDR2 is FQNNGV. The CDR3 is 12 amino acids. The V end was cut by 3 bases, the J end by 3 bases, with 6 bases between.

The chain employs TRBV6-1 and TRBJ2-7; the D is unclear. Looked up from germline, CDR1 is MNHNS and CDR2 is SASEGT. Trimming pared 0 bases from V and 5 bases from J, leaving 14 bases between. The CDR3 extends over 15 amino acids. The CDR3 region has the DNA TGTGCCAGCAGTGAAGCGGACGGACCTCGAAACGAGCAGTACTTC. Encoded protein: CASSEADGPRNEQYF.

The table lists this clone with a count of one. J is TRBJ2-7 and V is TRBV28; a possible D gene is TRBD1 (5 bases). V shed 3 bases and J shed 3 bases, with 24 bases lying between them. Germline lookup yields CDR1 MDHEN and CDR2 SYDVKM. The CDR3 loop spans 18 amino acids. CDR3 nucleotide sequence: TGTGCCAGCAGTTTGATTTTAGGTTCAGGGTCCCGTCTCTACGAGCAGTACTTC. Encoded protein: CASSLILGSGSRLYEQYF.

CDR3 in amino acids: CAISEQARGAYEQYF. The CDR3 DNA is TGTGCCATCAGTGAACAAGCACGGGGCGCCTACGAGCAGTACTTC. V and J are TRBV10-3 and TRBJ2-7; perhaps D is TRBD1 or TRBD2 (5 bases each). The V end was cut by 3 bases, the J end by 2 bases, with 14 bases between. The CDR3 runs 15 residues. Germline values: CDR1 ENHRY, CDR2 SYGVKD.

As regards this clone: The sample has other DNA sequences that encode this CDR3 too. This chain connects TRBV29-1 to TRBJ1-1; D possibly corresponds to TRBD1 (6 bases). The CDR3 length is 13 residues. Germline V gene lookup returns CDR1 SQVTM and CDR2 ANQGSEA. The V gene lost 6 bases and the J gene lost 0 bases, with 11 bases spanning the gap. CDR3 DNA: TGCAGCGTCGTCAGGGGATTGAACACTGAAGCTTTCTTT. This sequence encodes CSVVRGLNTEAFF.

The chain links TRBV21-1 to TRBJ2-2; the table names TRBD1, a call not compared with the DNA. TRBV21-1 is termed a pseudogene. This CDR3 has 16 residues. The CDR3 bases are TGTGCCAGCGGCCGGGACAGGGGATGGAAGGCCGGGGAGCTGTTTTTT. Amino acid sequence: CASGRDRGWKAGELFF.

In the case of this clone: This same CDR3 is encoded by further DNA sequences in the sample. The V and J genes are TRBV6-1 and TRBJ2-2; D gene uncertain. Trimming took off 4 bases at V and 1 base at J, with 7 bases between the two ends. Germline loops: CDR1 MNHNS, CDR2 SASEGT. The CDR3 consists of 14 residues. DNA for the CDR3: TGTGCCAGCAGTGCAGTAGGGAACACCGGGGAGCTGTTTTTT. Protein: CASSAVGNTGELFF.

This chain connects TRBV14 to TRBJ2-7, with a weak D call TRBD1 (5 bases). Germline V gives CDR1 SGHDN, CDR2 FVKESK. The CDR3 has 16 residues. The germline V and J ends were trimmed by 0 bases and 5 bases, with 17 bases remaining between them. The CDR3 nucleotides read TGTGCCAGCAGCCAAGATCCGGCCAGGGCGAGCCACGAGCAGTACTTC. Protein: CASSQDPARASHEQYF.

CDR3 sequence: CASNKLGPYF. The CDR3 coding sequence is TGTGCCAGCAACAAATTAGGGCCGTACTTC. The chain combines TRBV21-1 with TRBJ2-7. TRBV21-1 is recorded as a pseudogene. This CDR3 is built from 10 residues.

The chain employs TRBV7-6 and TRBJ2-7; the D gene could be TRBD1 or TRBD2 (5 bases each). The CDR3 covers 14 residues. V gave up 3 bases and J gave up 5 bases, with 14 bases separating them. From germline, CDR1 is SGHVS and CDR2 FNYEAQ. The CDR3 protein is CASSFLYGTDEQYF. Written as DNA, the CDR3 is TGTGCCAGCAGCTTCTTATATGGGACCGACGAGCAGTACTTC.

The chain joins TRBV25-1 to TRBJ1-2; no clear D. The germline gives CDR1 MGHDK, CDR2 SYGVNS. Trimming took off 5 bases at V and 2 bases at J, with 6 bases between the two ends. The CDR3 is 12 amino acids. CDR3 amino acids: CASSRVNYGYTF. DNA of the CDR3: TGTGCCAGCAGTCGGGTGAACTATGGCTACACCTTC.

The chain employs TRBV5-4 and TRBJ2-7; D unresolved. V lost 0 bases and J lost 3, with 13 bases in between. CDR1 is SGHNT and CDR2 is YYREEE in the germline V gene (reference sequence). The CDR3 runs 15 residues. The CDR3 sequence: CASSLAVGMGYEQYF. The CDR3 nucleotides are TGTGCCAGCAGCTTGGCGGTTGGGATGGGCTACGAGCAGTACTTC.

The chain is built from TRBV28 and TRBJ1-1; D is unclear. From germline, CDR1 is MDHEN and CDR2 SYDVKM. The CDR3 has 11 amino acids. Trimming took 8 bases from V and 1 from J, leaving 5 bases between them. The CDR3 protein is CASGSNTEAFF. CDR3 nucleotide sequence: TGTGCCAGCGGATCGAACACTGAAGCTTTCTTT.

This chain connects TRBV30 to TRBJ1-3; D uncertain. This CDR3 region has 15 residues. The V gene lost 2 bases and the J gene lost 2 bases, with 13 bases spanning the gap. The germline V gene encodes CDR1 GTSNPN and CDR2 SVGIG (reference sequence). The CDR3 loop is CAWSPRKLAGNTIYF. The CDR3 DNA follows: TGTGCCTGGAGTCCCCGGAAGCTCGCTGGAAACACCATATATTTT.

The chain has TRBV2 and TRBJ1-5; 12 nucleotides align to TRBD1. The trim removed 8 bases at V and 2 bases at J, leaving 4 bases unmatched. The CDR3 is 15 amino acids. Germline-derived CDR1 and CDR2 are SNHLY and FYNNEI. CDR3 sequence: CASGDRGQGNQPQHF. Written as DNA, the CDR3 is TGTGCCAGCGGGGACAGGGGGCAAGGCAATCAGCCCCAGCATTTT.

The chain joins TRBV28 to TRBJ1-1; tentatively, D is TRBD1 (5 bases). Germline CDR1 is MDHEN and CDR2 is SYDVKM. The CDR3 spans 17 residues. Trimming shortened V by 5 bases and J by 0 bases, and 19 bases separated the two germline ends. CDR3 sequence: CASSPPVWGLLNTEAFF. For the CDR3, the DNA is TGTGCCAGCAGTCCCCCGGTGTGGGGCCTCCTGAACACTGAAGCTTTCTTT.

CDR3 sequence: CASNPPGQGRNEQYF. The DNA of the CDR3 is TGTGCCAGCAACCCCCCGGGACAGGGTCGCAACGAGCAGTACTTC. The rearrangement uses TRBV6-6 and TRBJ2-7, with 9 bases fitting TRBD1. Unmatched junction bases numbered 12, after V lost 7 bases and J lost 5 bases. Germline CDR1 reads MNHNY; CDR2 reads SVGAGI (reference sequence). The CDR3 spans 15 residues.

This clone was seen a single time. This rearrangement joins TRBV5-6 to TRBJ2-3; tentative D call: TRBD2 (5 bases). This CDR3 contains 16 residues. Germline CDR1 and CDR2: SGHDT and YYEEEE. The V and J ends lost 0 bases and 6 bases respectively, with 17 bases between them. CDR3 in amino acids: CASSLAVGVGIDTQYF. The DNA for the CDR3 is TGTGCCAGCAGCTTGGCCGTGGGAGTGGGTATTGATACGCAGTATTTT.

The J gene is TRBJ1-3, the V gene TRBV7-9, with unresolved D. The germline V and J ends were trimmed by 2 bases and 3 bases, with 14 bases remaining between them. The germline CDR1 and CDR2 sequences are SEHNR and FQNEAQ (reference sequence). CDR3 length: 16 amino acids. CDR3 bases: TGTGCCAGCAGCTTATTTTCGGGTTCCCGTGGAAACACCATATATTTT. As protein: CASSLFSGSRGNTIYF.

The chain couples TRBV5-4 to TRBJ2-1; 14 bases agree with TRBD2. Losses at the gene ends were 4 bases for V and 5 bases for J; bases not matched to a gene: 14. CDR3 length: 19 residues. Germline lookup yields CDR1 SGHNT and CDR2 YYREEE (reference sequence). DNA for the CDR3: TGTGCCAGCAGCCATCGGGGGACTAGCGGGAGCCCCCCCAACAATGAGCAGTTCTTC. It specifies CASSHRGTSGSPPNNEQFF.

The chain employs TRBV6-5 and TRBJ2-1, with 8 bases that match TRBD1. This CDR3 is built from 13 residues. Germline loops: CDR1 MNHEY, CDR2 SVGAGI. With V trimmed by 10 bases and J by 3 bases, 5 bases remained unmatched. Here the CDR3 reads CATRQGNYNEQFF. The DNA for the CDR3 is TGTGCCACCCGACAGGGGAACTACAATGAGCAGTTCTTC.